The 8 T cell receptor beta chains below come from one sample, sequenced in a study of blood T cell repertoires in COVID-19. Only in-frame clones appear in the TCRdb table, and some are missing; sequencing was by immunoSEQ multiplex PCR. Among over 55,000 clones, around 82% were seen once, and the ten largest hold more than 8%. The sample was peripheral blood. Source of these receptors: a man between 45 and 60 years old with active COVID-19.

The chain recombines TRBV27 with TRBJ1-2; D is ambiguous. The CDR3 covers 14 residues. The ends were cut back, 3 bases at V and 4 bases at J, with 12 bases in the middle. Germline V lookup: CDR1 MNHEY, CDR2 SMNVEV (reference sequence). DNA for the CDR3: TGTGCCAGCAGTTTCGATCCCCGGGGCTATGGCTACACCTTC. Translation: CASSFDPRGYGYTF.

This clone was seen only a few times. The V gene is TRBV19, the J gene TRBJ1-2, with TRBD1 identical over 9 bases. The CDR3 covers 15 residues. Trimming took 5 bases from V and 4 from J; bases not matched to a gene: 8. The V gene's germline CDR1 is LNHDA and CDR2 SQIVND (reference sequence). DNA for the CDR3: TGTGCCAGTAGTGCGGGGACAGGGATCGGCTATGGCTACACCTTC. Protein: CASSAGTGIGYGYTF. The complete variable domain, with remaining parts taken from reference TRBV19 and TRBJ1-2, reads DGGITQSPKYLFRKEGQNVTLSCEQNLNHDAMYWYRQDPGQGLRLIYYSQIVNDFQKGDIAEGYSVSREKKESFPLTVTSAQKNPTAFYLCASSAGTGIGYGYTFGSGTRLTVV.

V gene TRBV6-5 combines with J gene TRBJ2-2, with D hard to call. The CDR3 runs to 14 residues. Germline CDR1 MNHEY, CDR2 SVGAGI. Trimming took 0 bases from V and 5 from J, leaving 7 bases between them. The CDR3 nucleotides are TGTGCCAGCAGTTACTCTGGGCCAACCGGGGAGCTGTTTTTT. It codes for CASSYSGPTGELFF.

The chain combines TRBV18 with TRBJ2-6, with 9 bases fitting TRBD1. Germline CDR1 is KGHSH and CDR2 is LQKENI. This CDR3 region has 19 residues. J gave up 3 bases and V 4 bases, and 13 bases lay outside the gene matches. The CDR3 here is CASSLYYIQGAIGANVLTF. For the CDR3, the DNA is TGTGCCAGCTCACTCTACTATATACAGGGGGCAATTGGGGCCAACGTCCTGACTTTC. The entire variable domain, with the rest obtained from reference TRBV18 and TRBJ2-6, is as follows: NAGVMQNPRHLVRRRGQEARLRCSPMKGHSHVYWYRQLPEEGLKFMVYLQKENIIDESGMPKERFSAEFPKEGPSILRIQQVVRGDSAAYFCASSLYYIQGAIGANVLTFGAGSRLTVL.

A single count supports this clone. CDR3 nucleotide sequence: TGTGCCAGCAGCTTAGACTCGGACAGGGGGACGGATGAAGCTTTCTTT. It is translated as CASSLDSDRGTDEAFF. This chain links TRBV13 with TRBJ1-1, with TRBD1 identical over 10 bases. The V and J ends lost 1 base and 7 bases, in that order; junction bases with no gene match: 9. The germline CDR1 and CDR2 sequences are PRHDT and FYEKMQ (reference sequence). This CDR3 spans 16 amino acids.

V usage is TRBV4-1 and J usage is TRBJ1-6; D is undetermined. Germline V gives CDR1 MGHRA, CDR2 YSYEKL. This CDR3 comprises 18 residues. The ends were cut back, 1 base at V and 6 bases at J, with 19 bases in the middle. In nucleotides, the CDR3 is TGCGCCAGCAGCCAAGTCTACGTCCTCCAGGATCCTAATTCACCCCTCCACTTT. Translation: CASSQVYVLQDPNSPLHF.

The chain is built from TRBV7-9 and TRBJ1-1, with D possibly TRBD1 on 6 matching bases. CDR1 is SEHNR, CDR2 FQNEAQ, per germline (reference sequence). V was shortened by 5 bases and J by 8 bases, with 24 bases between the two germline ends. CDR3 length equals 16 residues. This chain's CDR3 is CASSQGHADLFDEAFF. The CDR3, as DNA: TGTGCCAGCAGCCAGGGACACGCGGACCTCTTCGACGAAGCTTTCTTT.

The V and J genes are TRBV14 and TRBJ2-3, with D possibly matching TRBD1 (6 bases). The length of the CDR3 is 15 residues. V was cut by 3 bases and J by 2 bases, with 12 bases left in between. Germline V lookup: CDR1 SGHDN, CDR2 FVKESK. The CDR3 region has the DNA TGTGCCAGCAGCCACAAGGGACAATTCACAGATACGCAGTATTTT. Encoded protein: CASSHKGQFTDTQYF.